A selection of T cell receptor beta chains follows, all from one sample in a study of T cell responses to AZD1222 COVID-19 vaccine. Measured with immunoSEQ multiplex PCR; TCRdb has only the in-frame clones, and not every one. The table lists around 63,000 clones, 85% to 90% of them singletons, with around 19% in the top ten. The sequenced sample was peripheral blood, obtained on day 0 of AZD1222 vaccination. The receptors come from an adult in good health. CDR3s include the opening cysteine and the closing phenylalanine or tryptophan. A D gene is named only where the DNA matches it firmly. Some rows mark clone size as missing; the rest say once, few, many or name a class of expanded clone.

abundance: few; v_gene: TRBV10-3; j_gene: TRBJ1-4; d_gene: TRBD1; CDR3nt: TGTGCCATCAGCCCTACAGGGGCTAATGAAAAACTGTTTTTT; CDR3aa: CAISPTGANEKLFF
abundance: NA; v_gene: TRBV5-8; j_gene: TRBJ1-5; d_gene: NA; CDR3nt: TGTGCCAGCAGCTTTTCAGGGTCCGGGAGCAATCAGCCCCAGCATTTT; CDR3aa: CASSFSGSGSNQPQHF
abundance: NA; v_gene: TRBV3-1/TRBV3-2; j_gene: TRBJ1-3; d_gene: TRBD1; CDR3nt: TGTGCCAGCAGCACCCAGACAGGGGGTCTGTCTGGAAACACCATATATTTT; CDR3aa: CASSTQTGGLSGNTIYF
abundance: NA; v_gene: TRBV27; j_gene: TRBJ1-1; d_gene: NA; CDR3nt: TGTGCCAGCAGTCACGGGGGTCCTGAAGCTTTCTTT; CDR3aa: CASSHGGPEAFF
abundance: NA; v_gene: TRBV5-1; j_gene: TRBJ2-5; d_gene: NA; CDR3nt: TGCGCCAGCAGCTTGGGTGTCGGCAGAGAGACCCAGTACTTC; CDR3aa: CASSLGVGRETQYF
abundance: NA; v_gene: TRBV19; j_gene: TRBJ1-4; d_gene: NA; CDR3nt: TGTGCCAGTAGACTTAAAGCAACTAATGAAAAACTGTTTTTT; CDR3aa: CASRLKATNEKLFF
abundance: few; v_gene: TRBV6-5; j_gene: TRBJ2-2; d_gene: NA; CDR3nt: TGTGCCTGTGGGGGGCAGAACACCGGGGAGCTGTTTTTT; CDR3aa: CACGGQNTGELFF
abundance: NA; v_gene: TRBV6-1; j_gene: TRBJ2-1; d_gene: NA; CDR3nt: TGTGCCAGCAGTGAAGTAGGGGGGGGGCCTCGGAATGAGCAGTTCTTC; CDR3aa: CASSEVGGGPRNEQFF
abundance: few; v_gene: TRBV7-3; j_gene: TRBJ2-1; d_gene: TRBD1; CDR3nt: TGTGCCAGCAGCTTAAGAGGGGGCAGCAATGAGCAGTTCTTC; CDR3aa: CASSLRGGSNEQFF
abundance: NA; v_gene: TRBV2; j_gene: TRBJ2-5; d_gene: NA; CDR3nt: TGTGCCTCCATGGGGTACCAAGAGACCCAGTACTTC; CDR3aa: CASMGYQETQYF
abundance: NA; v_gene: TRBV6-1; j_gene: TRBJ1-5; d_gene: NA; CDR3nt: TGTGCCAGCAGTGCCCCGCTAACCCCAACACCTCATCAGCCCCAGCATTTT; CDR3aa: CASSAPLTPTPHQPQHF
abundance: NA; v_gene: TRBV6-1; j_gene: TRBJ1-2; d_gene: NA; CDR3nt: TGTGCCAGCAGTGAGACAGTTGCTATGCGCTACACCTTC; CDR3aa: CASSETVAMRYTF
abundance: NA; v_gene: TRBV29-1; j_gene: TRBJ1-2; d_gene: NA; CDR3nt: TGCAGCGGGGAGTCGGCGCGGGGCTACACCTTC; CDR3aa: CSGESARGYTF
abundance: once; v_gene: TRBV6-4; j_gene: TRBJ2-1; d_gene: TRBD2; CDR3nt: TGTGCCAGCAGTCTTGACGGGACTAGCGGGGGGGCCTACAGTGAGCAGTTCTTC; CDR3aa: CASSLDGTSGGAYSEQFF
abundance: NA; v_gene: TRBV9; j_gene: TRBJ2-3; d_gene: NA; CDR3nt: TGTGCCAGCAGCGCGGGGGACGCAGGGGGGACAGATACGCAGTATTTT; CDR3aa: CASSAGDAGGTDTQYF
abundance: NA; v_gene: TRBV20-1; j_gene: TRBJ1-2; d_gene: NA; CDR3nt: TGCAGTGCTAGTCCCTCGGGGGGCTACACCTTC; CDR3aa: CSASPSGGYTF
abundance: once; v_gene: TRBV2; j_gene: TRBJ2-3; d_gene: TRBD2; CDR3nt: TGTGCCAGCAGGTTTCGGGGGGTTTTTCTCACAGATACGCAGTATTTT; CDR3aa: CASRFRGVFLTDTQYF
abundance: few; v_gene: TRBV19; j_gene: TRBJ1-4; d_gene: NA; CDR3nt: TGTGCCAGTAGTCTAGGAGGCACGGGATGGGAAAAACTGTTTTTT; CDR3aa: CASSLGGTGWEKLFF
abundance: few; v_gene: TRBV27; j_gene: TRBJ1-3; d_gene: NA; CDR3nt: TGTGCCAGCAGCGGATGGGTCGGAAACACCATATATTTT; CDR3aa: CASSGWVGNTIYF
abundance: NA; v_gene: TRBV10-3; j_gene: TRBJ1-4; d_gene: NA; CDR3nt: TGTGCCATCAGTGAGTCGCCCTTTAATGAAAAACTGTTTTTT; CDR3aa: CAISESPFNEKLFF
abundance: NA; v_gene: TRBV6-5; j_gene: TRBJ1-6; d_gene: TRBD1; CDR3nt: TGTGCCAGCAGTCTTTCCACAGGGGTCAATTCACCCCTCCACTTT; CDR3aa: CASSLSTGVNSPLHF
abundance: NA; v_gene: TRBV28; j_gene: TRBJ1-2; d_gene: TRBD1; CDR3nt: TGTGCCAGCAGTCTCGGACAGGGGCGCCACTATGGCTACACCTTC; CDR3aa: CASSLGQGRHYGYTF